The 11 T cell receptor beta chains given below trace back to one sample, sequenced in a study of CD8 T cells in ankylosing spondylitis. TCRdb re-derived calls from the 5' RACE reads in MiXCR, one entry per CDR3 protein. The sample includes 50,000 or so distinct CDR3 sequences, around 7.4% of them seen just once. The sequenced sample was blood, either unsorted or a sorted T cell fraction (not recorded which). The source is a female donor with ankylosing spondylitis or in good health (not recorded which).

This clonotype was observed many times. The V gene is TRBV10-3, the J gene TRBJ2-1; either TRBD1 or TRBD2 may supply D (5 bases each). Germline CDR1 and CDR2: ENHRY and SYGVKD. Deletions cut 6 bases from V and 0 bases from J, with 12 bases between. This CDR3 has 15 residues. This CDR3 is CAIRPRESSYNEQFF. The DNA of the CDR3 is TGTGCCATCAGGCCCAGGGAGAGCTCCTACAATGAGCAGTTCTTC.

By frequency in the sample, this clonotype is medium-sized. The V gene is TRBV5-6, the J gene TRBJ1-5; D is uncertain. Germline CDR1 is SGHDT and CDR2 is YYEEEE. Deletions cut 2 bases from V and 0 bases from J, with 9 bases between. This CDR3 contains 15 residues. CDR3 nucleotides: TGTGCCAGCAGCTTATTGGGGTATAGCAATCAGCCCCAGCATTTT. Protein: CASSLLGYSNQPQHF.

This clonotype was counted many times. The gene calls are TRBV5-1 and TRBJ2-5, with 13 bases that match TRBD2. Germline CDR1 and CDR2: SGHRS and YFSETQ. V shed 0 bases, J shed 0 bases, and the junction held 2 bases outside the gene matches. The CDR3 spans 17 residues. CDR3: CASSLGGTSGDQETQYF. Written as DNA, the CDR3 is TGCGCCAGCAGCTTGGGAGGGACTAGCGGGGACCAAGAGACCCAGTACTTC.

Many counts were recorded for this clonotype. The chain links TRBV12-3 or TRBV12-4 to TRBJ2-3; TRBD2 might be the D (6 bases). The V and J ends lost 4 bases and 3 bases respectively, with 17 bases between them. The CDR3 spans 16 residues. Here the CDR3 DNA reads TGTGCCAGCAGTTCCCTTGGTGGGGGGAGAACAGATACGCAGTATTTT. Encoded protein: CASSSLGGGRTDTQYF.

This clonotype was detected many times. The V call is TRBV9, the J call TRBJ2-1; D might be TRBD1 or TRBD2, each matching 5 bases. Trimming cost V 4 bases and J 3 bases, with 8 bases left between them. Germline V gene lookup returns CDR1 SGDLS and CDR2 YYNGEE. This CDR3 comprises 13 residues. The CDR3 here is CASSWDVYNEQFF. The CDR3 DNA sequence: TGTGCCAGCAGCTGGGACGTCTACAATGAGCAGTTCTTC.

This clonotype was counted ten times or more. The chain uses TRBV10-3 and TRBJ2-3; D may correspond to TRBD1 or TRBD2 (5 bases each). The CDR3 has 14 residues. V was cut by 9 bases and J by 4 bases, with 17 bases left in between. Germline-derived CDR1 and CDR2 are ENHRY and SYGVKD. The CDR3 reads CAIRDRASPDTQYF. The DNA for the CDR3 is TGTGCCATTAGGGACCGAGCGTCCCCAGATACGCAGTATTTT.

This clonotype has at least ten counts. The chain carries TRBV7-6 and TRBJ1-2, with 11 bases aligning to TRBD1. Germline V gene sequence: CDR1 SGHVS, CDR2 FNYEAQ. V was pared by 0 bases and J by 2 bases, with 8 bases of the junction left unmatched. This CDR3 is built from 18 residues. The CDR3 region is CASSLAPGQGAQNYGYTF. CDR3 nucleotide sequence: TGTGCCAGCAGCTTAGCTCCCGGACAGGGGGCGCAAAACTATGGCTACACCTTC.

This clonotype has at least ten counts. The CDR3 sequence is CSARPDRNNSPLHF. CDR3 in DNA: TGCAGTGCTAGACCCGACAGGAATAATTCACCCCTCCACTTT. This sequence joins TRBV20-1 and TRBJ1-6, with D perhaps matching TRBD1 (6 bases). The CDR3 totals 14 residues. Looked up from germline, CDR1 is DFQATT and CDR2 is SNEGSKA (reference sequence). The germline V and J ends were trimmed by 2 bases and 5 bases, with 10 bases remaining between them.

This clonotype was counted ten times or more. The chain recombines TRBV29-1 with TRBJ2-1, with 13 bases identical to TRBD2. The V segment lost 0 bases and the J segment 8 bases; nucleotides outside the gene matches: 10. The CDR3 consists of 17 residues. CDR1 and CDR2 from the germline V gene are SQVTM and ANQGSEA. DNA for the CDR3: TGCAGCGTTGAAGATTACGGTGGGACTAGCGGGGCCCATGAGCAGTTCTTC. It translates to CSVEDYGGTSGAHEQFF.

The sample holds many counts of this clonotype. The chain is built from TRBV4-1 and TRBJ1-6; TRBD1 aligns across 7 bases. Germline-derived CDR1 and CDR2 are MGHRA and YSYEKL. V was pared by 0 bases and J by 11 bases, with 10 bases of the junction left unmatched. This CDR3 has 16 amino acids. Here the CDR3 DNA reads TGCGCCAGCAGCCAAGACAAGAAGGACAGGACTCCACCCCTCCACTTT. The encoded protein is CASSQDKKDRTPPLHF.

Many counts were recorded for this clonotype. The V and J genes are TRBV10-2 and TRBJ1-2, with TRBD1 matching 7 bases. This CDR3 region has 15 residues. V gave up 6 bases and J gave up 4 bases; unmatched junction bases: 11. Germline V gene sequence: CDR1 WSHSY, CDR2 SAAADI. This CDR3 reads CASRKQGIEIYGYTF. The CDR3 nucleotides are TGCGCCAGCAGAAAACAGGGGATAGAAATCTATGGCTACACCTTC.